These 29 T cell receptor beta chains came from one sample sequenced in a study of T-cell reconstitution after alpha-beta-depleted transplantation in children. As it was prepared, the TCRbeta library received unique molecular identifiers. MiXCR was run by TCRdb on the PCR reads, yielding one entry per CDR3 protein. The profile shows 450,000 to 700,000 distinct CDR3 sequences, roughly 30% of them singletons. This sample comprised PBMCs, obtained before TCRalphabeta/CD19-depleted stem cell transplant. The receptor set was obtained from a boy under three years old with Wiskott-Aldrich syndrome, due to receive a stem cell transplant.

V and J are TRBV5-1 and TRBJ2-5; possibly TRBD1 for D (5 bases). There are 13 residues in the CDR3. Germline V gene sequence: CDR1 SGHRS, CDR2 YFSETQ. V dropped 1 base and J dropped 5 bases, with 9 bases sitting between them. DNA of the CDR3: TGCGCCAGCAGCTTGCAGGGAATGGAGACCCAGTACTTC. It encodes CASSLQGMETQYF.

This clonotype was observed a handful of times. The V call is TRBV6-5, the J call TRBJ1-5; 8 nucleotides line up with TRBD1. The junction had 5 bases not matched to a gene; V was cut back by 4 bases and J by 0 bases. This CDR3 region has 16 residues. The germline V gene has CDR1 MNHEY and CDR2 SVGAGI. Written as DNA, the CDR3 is TGTGCCAGCAGTTCCACGACAGGGGATAGCAATCAGCCCCAGCATTTT. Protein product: CASSSTTGDSNQPQHF.

The CDR3 DNA reads as TGCGCCAGCAGCCAAGATTTGACGGAATACGAGCAGTACTTC. Residues: CASSQDLTEYEQYF. The J gene is TRBJ2-7, the V gene TRBV4-1; no definite D call. V lost 0 bases to trimming and J lost 4 bases, with 10 bases between them. The CDR3 totals 14 residues. Germline lookup yields CDR1 MGHRA and CDR2 YSYEKL.

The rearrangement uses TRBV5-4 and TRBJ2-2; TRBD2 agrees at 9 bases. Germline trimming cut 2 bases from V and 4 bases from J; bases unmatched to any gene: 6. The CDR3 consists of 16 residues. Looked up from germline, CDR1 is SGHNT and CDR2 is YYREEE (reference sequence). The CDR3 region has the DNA TGTGCCAGCAGCTTCATAGCGGGAGTGAGCACCGGGGAGCTGTTTTTT. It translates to CASSFIAGVSTGELFF.

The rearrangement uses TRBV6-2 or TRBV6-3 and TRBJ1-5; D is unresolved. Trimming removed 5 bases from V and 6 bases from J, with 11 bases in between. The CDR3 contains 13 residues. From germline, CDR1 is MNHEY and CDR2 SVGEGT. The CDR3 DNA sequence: TGTGCCAGCAGTAACAAAGGGAGTCAGCCCCAGCATTTT. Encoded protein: CASSNKGSQPQHF.

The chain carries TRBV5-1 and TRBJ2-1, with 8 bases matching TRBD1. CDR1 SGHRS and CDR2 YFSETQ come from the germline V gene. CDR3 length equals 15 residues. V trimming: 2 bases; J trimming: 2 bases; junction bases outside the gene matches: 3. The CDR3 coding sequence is TGCGCCAGCAGCTTATGGGACAGGCCCTACAATGAGCAGTTCTTC. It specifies CASSLWDRPYNEQFF.

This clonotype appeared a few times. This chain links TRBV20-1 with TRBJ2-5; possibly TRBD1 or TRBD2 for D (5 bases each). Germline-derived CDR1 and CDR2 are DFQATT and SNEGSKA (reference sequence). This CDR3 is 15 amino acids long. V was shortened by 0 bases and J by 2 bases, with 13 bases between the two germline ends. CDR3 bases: TGCAGTGCTAGAGATACTAGTAGGGGACAAGAGACCCAGTACTTC. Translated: CSARDTSRGQETQYF.

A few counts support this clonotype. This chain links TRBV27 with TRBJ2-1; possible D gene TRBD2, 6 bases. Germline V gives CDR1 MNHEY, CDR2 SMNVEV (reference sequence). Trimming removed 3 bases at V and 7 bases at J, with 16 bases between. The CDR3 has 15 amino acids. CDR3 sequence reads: CASSFLGAEGNEQFF. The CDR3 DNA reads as TGTGCCAGCAGTTTTTTAGGAGCGGAGGGGAATGAGCAGTTCTTC.

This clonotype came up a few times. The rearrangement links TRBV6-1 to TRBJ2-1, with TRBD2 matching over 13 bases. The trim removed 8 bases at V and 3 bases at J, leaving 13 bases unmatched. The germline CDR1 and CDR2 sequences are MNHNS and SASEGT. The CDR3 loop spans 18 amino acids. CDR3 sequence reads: CASRRTSGSFPDYNEQFF. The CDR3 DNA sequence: TGTGCCAGCCGCCGGACTAGCGGGAGTTTCCCTGACTACAATGAGCAGTTCTTC.

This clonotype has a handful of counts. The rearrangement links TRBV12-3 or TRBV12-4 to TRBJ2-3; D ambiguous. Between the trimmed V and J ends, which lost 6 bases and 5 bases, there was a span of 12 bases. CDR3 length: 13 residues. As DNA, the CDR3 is TGTGCCAGCAGCCCGACCTACCTAGATACGCAGTATTTT. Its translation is CASSPTYLDTQYF.

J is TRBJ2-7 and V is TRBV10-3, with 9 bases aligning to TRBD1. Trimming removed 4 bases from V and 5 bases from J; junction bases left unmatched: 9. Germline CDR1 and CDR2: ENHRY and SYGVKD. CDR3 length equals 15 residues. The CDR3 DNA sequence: TGTGCCATCAGTGCGGCGGGACAGGGTCGAAACGAGCAGTACTTC. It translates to CAISAAGQGRNEQYF.

CDR3: CSARDRVVYEQYF. The DNA for the CDR3 is TGCAGTGCCAGGGACAGGGTGGTCTACGAGCAGTACTTC. The rearrangement links TRBV20-1 to TRBJ2-7; TRBD1 aligns across 9 bases. The CDR3 has 13 residues. From germline, CDR1 is DFQATT and CDR2 SNEGSKA (reference sequence). V was pared by 6 bases and J by 3 bases, with 6 bases of the junction left unmatched.

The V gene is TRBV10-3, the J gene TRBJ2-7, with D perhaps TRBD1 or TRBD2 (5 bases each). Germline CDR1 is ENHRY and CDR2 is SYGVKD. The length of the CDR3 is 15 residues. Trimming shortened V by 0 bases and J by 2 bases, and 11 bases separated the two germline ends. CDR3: CAISESRDPAYEQYF. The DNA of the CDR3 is TGTGCCATCAGTGAGTCGAGGGACCCCGCCTACGAGCAGTACTTC.

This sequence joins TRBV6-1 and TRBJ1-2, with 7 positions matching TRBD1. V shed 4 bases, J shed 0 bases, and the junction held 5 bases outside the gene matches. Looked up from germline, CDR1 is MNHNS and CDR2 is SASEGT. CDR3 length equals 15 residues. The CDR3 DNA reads TGTGCCAGCAGTGGCCCGACAGGGACTAACTATGGCTACACCTTC. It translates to CASSGPTGTNYGYTF.

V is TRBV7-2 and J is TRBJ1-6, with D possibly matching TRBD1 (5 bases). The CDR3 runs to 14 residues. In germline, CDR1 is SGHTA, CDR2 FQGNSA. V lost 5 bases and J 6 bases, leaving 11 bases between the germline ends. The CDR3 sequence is CASSTQGLNSPLHF. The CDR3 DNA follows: TGTGCCAGCAGCACCCAGGGACTTAATTCACCCCTCCACTTT.

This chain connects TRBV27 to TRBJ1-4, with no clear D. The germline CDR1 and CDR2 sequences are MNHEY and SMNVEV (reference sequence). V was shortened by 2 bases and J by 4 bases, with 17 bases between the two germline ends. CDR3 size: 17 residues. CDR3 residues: CASSLRFGVGSNEKLFF. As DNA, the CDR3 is TGTGCCAGCAGTTTAAGGTTCGGCGTGGGTAGTAATGAAAAACTGTTTTTT.

CDR3 nucleotides: TGTGCCAGCAGGGTAGACAGGGGTAGGACAGATACGCAGTATTTT. Amino acids: CASRVDRGRTDTQYF. The V and J genes are TRBV28 and TRBJ2-3; 8 bases are a match to TRBD1. The V segment lost 6 bases and the J segment 3 bases; nucleotides outside the gene matches: 8. The CDR3 extends over 15 amino acids. Germline V gene data show CDR1 as MDHEN and CDR2 as SYDVKM.

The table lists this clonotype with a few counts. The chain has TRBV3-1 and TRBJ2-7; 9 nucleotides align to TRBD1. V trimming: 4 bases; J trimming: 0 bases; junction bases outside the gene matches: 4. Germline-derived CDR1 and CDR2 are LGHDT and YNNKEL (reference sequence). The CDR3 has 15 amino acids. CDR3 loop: CASSRTGGGSYEQYF. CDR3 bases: TGTGCCAGCAGCCGAACAGGGGGCGGCTCCTACGAGCAGTACTTC.

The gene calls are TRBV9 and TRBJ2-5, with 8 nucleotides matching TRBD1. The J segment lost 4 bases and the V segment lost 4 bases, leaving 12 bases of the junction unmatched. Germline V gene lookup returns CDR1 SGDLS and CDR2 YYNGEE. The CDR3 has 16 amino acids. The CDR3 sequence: CASSLSLTGGAETQYF. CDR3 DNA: TGTGCCAGCAGCTTATCACTAACAGGGGGAGCAGAGACCCAGTACTTC.

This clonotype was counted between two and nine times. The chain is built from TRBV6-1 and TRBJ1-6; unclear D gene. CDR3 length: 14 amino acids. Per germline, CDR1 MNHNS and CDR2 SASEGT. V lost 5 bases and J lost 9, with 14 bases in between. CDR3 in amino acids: CASSPGVTASPLHF. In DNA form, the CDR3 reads TGTGCCAGCAGTCCAGGAGTTACGGCTTCACCCCTCCACTTT.

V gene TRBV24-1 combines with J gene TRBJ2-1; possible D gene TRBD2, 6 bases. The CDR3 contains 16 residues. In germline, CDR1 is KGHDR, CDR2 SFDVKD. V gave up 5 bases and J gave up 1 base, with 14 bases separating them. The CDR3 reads CATSGARGNSYNEQFF. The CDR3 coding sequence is TGTGCCACCAGTGGAGCTCGGGGGAATTCCTACAATGAGCAGTTCTTC.

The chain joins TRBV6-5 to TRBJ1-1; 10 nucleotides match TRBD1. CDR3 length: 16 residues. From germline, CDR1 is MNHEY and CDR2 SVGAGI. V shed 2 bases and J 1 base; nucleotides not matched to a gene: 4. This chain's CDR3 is CASSYRTGGKNTEAFF. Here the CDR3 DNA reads TGTGCCAGCAGTTACAGGACAGGGGGTAAGAACACTGAAGCTTTCTTT.

CDR3 loop: CSARSAESPMKEQFF. CDR3 bases: TGCAGTGCTAGATCCGCAGAATCCCCTATGAAGGAGCAGTTCTTC. The chain links TRBV20-1 to TRBJ2-1; unclear D gene. Trimming took 2 bases from V and 10 from J, leaving 21 bases between them. The germline gives CDR1 DFQATT, CDR2 SNEGSKA (reference sequence). The CDR3 consists of 15 residues.

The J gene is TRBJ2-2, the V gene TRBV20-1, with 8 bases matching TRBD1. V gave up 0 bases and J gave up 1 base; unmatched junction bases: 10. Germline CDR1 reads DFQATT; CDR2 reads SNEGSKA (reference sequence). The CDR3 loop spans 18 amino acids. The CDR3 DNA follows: TGCAGTGCTAGAGATCTGGCCCGGGGACAGGTGAACACCGGGGAGCTGTTTTTT. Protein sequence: CSARDLARGQVNTGELFF.

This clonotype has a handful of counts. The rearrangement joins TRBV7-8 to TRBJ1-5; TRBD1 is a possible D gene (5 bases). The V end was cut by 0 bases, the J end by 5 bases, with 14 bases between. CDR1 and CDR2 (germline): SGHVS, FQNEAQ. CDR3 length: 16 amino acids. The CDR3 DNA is TGTGCCAGCAGCTTAGCGGGGCAGGGAGGGGATCAGCCCCAGCATTTT. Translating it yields CASSLAGQGGDQPQHF.

DNA for the CDR3: TGTGCCAGCAGTCGGGGGGGATCCCCAGCTAACTATGGCTACACCTTC. As protein: CASSRGGSPANYGYTF. V is TRBV27 and J is TRBJ1-2; D possibly corresponds to TRBD1 (5 bases). V lost 5 bases, J lost 0 bases, and 16 bases lay in between. CDR3 length equals 16 residues. CDR1 and CDR2 from the germline V gene are MNHEY and SMNVEV (reference sequence).

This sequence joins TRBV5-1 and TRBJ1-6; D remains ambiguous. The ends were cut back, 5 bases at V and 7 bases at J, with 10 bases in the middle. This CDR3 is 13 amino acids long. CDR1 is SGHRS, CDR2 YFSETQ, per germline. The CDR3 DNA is TGCGCCAGCAGTCGGGGTGGCAATTCACCCCTCCACTTT. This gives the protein CASSRGGNSPLHF.

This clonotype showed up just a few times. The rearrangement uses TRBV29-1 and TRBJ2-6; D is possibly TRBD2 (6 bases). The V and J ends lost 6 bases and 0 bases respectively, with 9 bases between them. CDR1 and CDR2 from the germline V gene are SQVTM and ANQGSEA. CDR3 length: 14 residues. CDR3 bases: TGCAGCGTGTTAGCGGACTCTGGGGCCAACGTCCTGACTTTC. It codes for CSVLADSGANVLTF.

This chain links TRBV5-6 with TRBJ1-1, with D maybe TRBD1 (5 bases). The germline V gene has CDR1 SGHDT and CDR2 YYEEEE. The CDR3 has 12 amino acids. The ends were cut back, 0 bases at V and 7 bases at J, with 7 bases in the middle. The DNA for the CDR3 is TGTGCCAGCAGCTTGGCCGGGGGTGAAGCTTTCTTT. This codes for CASSLAGGEAFF.